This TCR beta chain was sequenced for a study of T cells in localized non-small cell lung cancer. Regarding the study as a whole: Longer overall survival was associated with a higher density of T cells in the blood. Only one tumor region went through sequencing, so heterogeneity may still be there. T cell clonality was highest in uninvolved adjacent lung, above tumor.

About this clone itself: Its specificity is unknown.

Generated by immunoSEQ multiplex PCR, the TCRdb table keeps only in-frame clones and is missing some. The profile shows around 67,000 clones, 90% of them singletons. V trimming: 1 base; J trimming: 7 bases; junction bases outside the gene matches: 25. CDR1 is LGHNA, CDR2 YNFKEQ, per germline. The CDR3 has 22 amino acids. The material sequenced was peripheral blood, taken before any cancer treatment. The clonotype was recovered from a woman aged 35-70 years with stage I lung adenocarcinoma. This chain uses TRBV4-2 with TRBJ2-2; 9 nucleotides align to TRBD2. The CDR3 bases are TGTGCCAGCAGCCAAGTGAGGGCCTCGGGAGCGCGGGAGGGCCATTTGGTCGGGGAGCTGTTTTTT. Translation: CASSQVRASGAREGHLVGELFF.